The 8 T cell receptor beta chains presented below share a single source sample, sequenced in a study of T cell responses to AZD1222 COVID-19 vaccine. Sequencing was performed with immunoSEQ multiplex PCR; in TCRdb, only in-frame clones are kept and a portion is missing. The sample consists of roughly 50,000 clones, more than 70% of them appearing once. Sequencing used peripheral blood, obtained 28 days after the second AZD1222 dose. The receptors shown here come from an adult who received the AZD1222 COVID-19 vaccine.

This clone was seen a single time. CDR3 sequence: CATSKPRGNEQFF. CDR3 DNA: TGTGCCACCAGCAAACCCAGGGGTAATGAGCAGTTCTTC. This chain uses TRBV15 with TRBJ2-1; D is perhaps TRBD1 (6 bases). V dropped 4 bases and J dropped 7 bases, with 11 bases sitting between them. Germline CDR1 reads LNHNV; CDR2 reads YYDKDF (reference sequence). The CDR3 contains 13 residues.

This sequence joins TRBV21-1 and TRBJ1-1; the DNA was not compared with TRBD1, the D call given in the table. TRBV21-1 corresponds to a pseudogene. This CDR3 region has 16 residues. Here the CDR3 reads CASRVDSGHPNTEAFF. The CDR3 DNA is TGTGCCAGCAGGGTTGACTCGGGACACCCGAACACTGAAGCTTTCTTT.

This clone came up a few times. The chain couples TRBV6-2 or TRBV6-3 to TRBJ2-1; no clear D. Germline values: CDR1 MNHEY, CDR2 SVGEGT. The CDR3 is made up of 16 amino acids. Trimming pared 0 bases from V and 6 bases from J, leaving 15 bases between. The CDR3, as DNA: TGTGCCAGCAGTTACTCTGGTCGGGCCGCCTCCAATGAGCAGTTCTTC. It encodes CASSYSGRAASNEQFF.

The chain carries TRBV20-1 and TRBJ1-2; D is uncertain. The germline V gene has CDR1 DFQATT and CDR2 SNEGSKA (reference sequence). V was cut by 5 bases and J by 7 bases, with 11 bases left in between. The CDR3 contains 11 residues. The DNA for the CDR3 is TGCAGTGCTGAGGATCCCGGTGGCTACACCTTC. It translates to CSAEDPGGYTF.

The chain couples TRBV11-2 to TRBJ2-5; D call uncertain. Germline CDR1 reads SGHAT; CDR2 reads FQNNGV. The CDR3 is 14 residues long. Deletions cut 5 bases from V and 4 bases from J, with 14 bases between. The CDR3 region has the DNA TGTGCCAGCAGCCCGACCGGGTACGGAGAGACCCAGTACTTC. It translates to CASSPTGYGETQYF. The whole variable domain, filled in from reference TRBV11-2 and TRBJ2-5, reads EAGVAQSPRYKIIEKRQSVAFWCNPISGHATLYWYQQILGQGPKLLIQFQNNGVVDDSQLPKDRFSAERLKGVDSTLKIQPAKLEDSAVYLCASSPTGYGETQYFGPGTRLLVL.

The rearrangement joins TRBV7-9 to TRBJ2-7; the D call may be TRBD1 or TRBD2 (5 bases each). V shed 2 bases and J shed 6 bases, with 8 bases lying between them. CDR1 is SEHNR, CDR2 FQNEAQ, per germline (reference sequence). This CDR3 contains 12 residues. DNA of the CDR3: TGTGCCAGCAGCTTACGGGGCCTCGAGCAGTACTTC. Translation: CASSLRGLEQYF.

This clone was seen a handful of times. The gene calls are TRBV6-5 and TRBJ1-2; no reliable D call. V gave up 11 bases and J gave up 2 bases, with 18 bases separating them. This CDR3 has 14 residues. CDR1 and CDR2 (germline): MNHEY, SVGAGI. The CDR3 bases are TGTGCCTCCAAAGAGACCGACTGGAACTATGGCTACACCTTC. Translating gives CASKETDWNYGYTF.

The chain links TRBV19 to TRBJ2-1; D may match TRBD1 or TRBD2 (5 bases each). The V and J ends lost 0 bases and 8 bases respectively, with 8 bases between them. CDR3 length equals 13 residues. Germline CDR1 is LNHDA and CDR2 is SQIVND (reference sequence). CDR3 sequence: CASSIDGGDEQFF. The DNA for the CDR3 is TGTGCCAGTAGTATAGATGGGGGAGATGAGCAGTTCTTC.